One T cell receptor beta chain is described in this entry. This specimen comes from a study of cytomegalovirus exposure and HLA in healthy donors. The CDR3 spans 13 residues. Trimming cost V 8 bases and J 3 bases; bases outside gene matches: 3. Germline CDR1 reads SNHLY; CDR2 reads FYNNEI. Vbeta (60) and Jbeta (13) primers were used in the PCR. TCRdb's copy holds only in-frame clones and misses some; the assay was immunoSEQ multiplex PCR. The sample includes approximately 200,000 clones, 70% to 85% seen only once; the top ten take roughly 0.095%. The receptor's source is a boy aged 2 to 9 in good health and CMV-seronegative. This rearrangement joins TRBV2 to TRBJ1-1; 10 positions agree with TRBD1. The sample was PBMCs. CDR3 DNA: TGTGCCAGCGTCGGACAGGGGGACACTGAAGCTTTCTTT. Translating gives CASVGQGDTEAFF.